Below, 24 T cell receptor beta chains from the same sample are listed, as sequenced in a study of post-analysis software for immune sequencing data. Unique molecular identifiers had been added to the TCR beta cDNA libraries. Via MiXCR, TCRdb re-called the PCR reads, giving one row per CDR3 protein. The sample lists hundreds of thousands of distinct CDR3 sequences; 44% were seen once. What these receptors recognize is not known. General study points: A handful of TRBV segments (TRBV5-6, TRBV5-1 and TRBV20-1 among them) occurred more frequently in patients than in controls.

The sequenced sample was blood. The receptors were sampled from a girl aged 10-17 years with multiple sclerosis.

Comment on this clonotype: Likely a read error: the CDR3 ends without its conserved phenylalanine or tryptophan. The chain joins TRBV29-1 to TRBJ1-2, with D tentatively TRBD1 (6 bases). Per the germline V gene, CDR1 is SQVTM and CDR2 is ANQGSEA. The CDR3 covers 14 residues. The V end was cut by 3 bases, the J end by 4 bases, with 15 bases between. The CDR3 reads CSVDGLQGGYGYTC. Here the CDR3 DNA reads TGCAGCGTTGATGGGTTACAGGGAGGCTATGGCTACACCTGC.

The chain couples TRBV20-1 to TRBJ2-7; D ambiguous. V was cut by 6 bases and J by 4 bases, with 10 bases left in between. The CDR3 is 11 amino acids. The germline V gene has CDR1 DFQATT and CDR2 SNEGSKA (reference sequence). Written as DNA, the CDR3 is TGCAGTGCAATACCGGAATACGAGCAGTACTTC. Its protein is CSAIPEYEQYF.

V and J are TRBV7-2 and TRBJ1-2, with 7 bases that match TRBD1. J lost 5 bases, V lost 4 bases, and 10 bases had no gene match. Germline assignment: CDR1 SGHTA and CDR2 FQGNSA. The CDR3 spans 15 residues. The CDR3 DNA sequence: TGTGCCAGCAGCTCACGAGGGGGCGCCAGTTATGGCTACACCTTC. Protein product: CASSSRGGASYGYTF.

The chain couples TRBV12-3 or TRBV12-4 to TRBJ2-3, with a weak D call TRBD2 (5 bases). The CDR3 sequence is 16 residues long. Trimming left V 5 bases short and J 0 bases short, with 15 bases between. This CDR3 reads CASSRESGSSTDTQYF. The CDR3 DNA follows: TGTGCCAGCAGTCGCGAGTCGGGGAGTAGCACAGATACGCAGTATTTT.

The chain employs TRBV29-1 and TRBJ1-1, with 7 nucleotides matching TRBD1. Trimming removed 5 bases from V and 4 bases from J; junction bases left unmatched: 4. This CDR3 contains 12 residues. Germline lookup yields CDR1 SQVTM and CDR2 ANQGSEA. DNA of the CDR3: TGCAGCGTTAAGGGGGCGGTCACTGAAGCTTTCTTT. Amino acid sequence: CSVKGAVTEAFF.

This clonotype was seen more than once but under ten times. CDR3 sequence (DNA): TGTGCCAGCAGCCGTAGCGGGGGGAACAATGAGCAGTTCTTC. Its translation is CASSRSGGNNEQFF. This chain links TRBV12-3 or TRBV12-4 with TRBJ2-1; 10 bases are a match to TRBD2. The CDR3 length is 14 residues. V dropped 6 bases and J dropped 5; count of bases not matched to a gene: 4.

V is TRBV20-1 and J is TRBJ2-2; 12 nucleotides align to TRBD1. The J segment lost 5 bases and the V segment lost 0 bases, leaving 4 bases of the junction unmatched. This CDR3 is built from 16 residues. CDR1 DFQATT and CDR2 SNEGSKA come from the germline V gene (reference sequence). The CDR3 here is CSAREVGQGATGELFF. CDR3 DNA sequence: TGCAGTGCTAGAGAAGTGGGACAGGGGGCGACCGGGGAGCTGTTTTTT.

The chain combines TRBV29-1 with TRBJ2-7; D remains ambiguous. With 7 bases removed from V and 7 bases from J, the gap between germline ends came to 14 bases. This CDR3 is built from 11 residues. In germline, CDR1 is SQVTM, CDR2 ANQGSEA. CDR3 amino acids: CSESNVDEQYF. DNA for the CDR3: TGCAGCGAGTCCAATGTGGATGAGCAGTACTTC.

The chain has TRBV28 and TRBJ2-7; TRBD1 agrees at 11 bases. The V gene's germline CDR1 is MDHEN and CDR2 SYDVKM. V lost 7 bases to trimming and J lost 3 bases; unmatched junction nucleotides: 8. The CDR3 spans 15 residues. In DNA form, the CDR3 reads TGTGCCAGCACGGAGAGGGGACAGGGGGTCTACGAGCAGTACTTC. Residues: CASTERGQGVYEQYF.

The V and J genes are TRBV29-1 and TRBJ2-5, with a tentative D call TRBD2 (6 bases). Germline CDR1 reads SQVTM; CDR2 reads ANQGSEA. Trimming took 5 bases from V and 11 from J, leaving 21 bases between them. CDR3 length: 13 amino acids. CDR3 in amino acids: CSVRRTETREQYF. DNA for the CDR3: TGCAGCGTTCGTAGGACTGAAACTCGGGAGCAGTACTTC.

This clonotype has more than one count but fewer than ten. V usage is TRBV7-2 and J usage is TRBJ2-1; D perhaps matches TRBD2 (6 bases). Trimming took 1 base from V and 9 from J, leaving 16 bases between them. This CDR3 contains 15 residues. Germline lookup yields CDR1 SGHTA and CDR2 FQGNSA. The CDR3 coding sequence is TGTGCCAGCAGCTTAGTAGCTGTCGCGCGGGGTGAGCAGTTCTTC. Translated, it gives CASSLVAVARGEQFF.

The chain recombines TRBV13 with TRBJ2-7; 7 bases are a match to TRBD2. Per germline, CDR1 PRHDT and CDR2 FYEKMQ (reference sequence). Trimming took 4 bases from V and 0 from J; bases not matched to a gene: 3. This CDR3 region has 14 residues. The CDR3 sequence: CASSWRTSSYEQYF. The CDR3 bases are TGTGCCAGCAGCTGGAGGACTAGCTCCTACGAGCAGTACTTC.

J is TRBJ2-1 and V is TRBV7-9, with TRBD1 identical over 10 bases. The germline V gene has CDR1 SEHNR and CDR2 FQNEAQ (reference sequence). This CDR3 spans 17 amino acids. Trimming cost V 5 bases and J 1 base; bases outside gene matches: 8. CDR3 loop: CASSLRDRGFSYNEQFF. DNA for the CDR3: TGTGCCAGCAGCCTCCGGGACAGGGGTTTTTCCTACAATGAGCAGTTCTTC.

The J gene is TRBJ2-7, the V gene TRBV6-6; a weak D match, TRBD2 (6 bases). V was shortened by 2 bases and J by 3 bases, with 17 bases between the two germline ends. The CDR3 contains 16 residues. Looked up from germline, CDR1 is MNHNY and CDR2 is SVGAGI (reference sequence). This CDR3 is CASSYLLETSYYEQYF. CDR3 coding DNA: TGTGCCAGCAGTTACCTTCTTGAGACTAGTTACTACGAGCAGTACTTC.

This clonotype appeared a few times. V gene TRBV12-3 or TRBV12-4 combines with J gene TRBJ2-3, with a tentative D call TRBD1 (6 bases). This CDR3 spans 14 amino acids. V lost 3 bases, J lost 4 bases, and 11 bases lay in between. In nucleotides, the CDR3 is TGTGCCAGCAGTTTGACTCAGGGGTCAGATACGCAGTATTTT. This sequence encodes CASSLTQGSDTQYF.

The rearrangement joins TRBV5-1 to TRBJ1-2; the match to TRBD1 covers 7 bases. Germline V gene data show CDR1 as SGHRS and CDR2 as YFSETQ. Unmatched junction bases numbered 9, after V lost 0 bases and J lost 7 bases. CDR3 length equals 15 residues. CDR3 sequence (DNA): TGCGCCAGCAGCTTGGTGGCAGGGGGATCGTCTGGCTACACCTTC. It yields the protein CASSLVAGGSSGYTF.

This clonotype was counted a few times. V is TRBV29-1 and J is TRBJ1-1, with D perhaps matching TRBD1 (6 bases). The V gene lost 6 bases and the J gene lost 1 base, with 6 bases spanning the gap. The germline CDR1 and CDR2 sequences are SQVTM and ANQGSEA. The CDR3 has 11 amino acids. The CDR3 DNA is TGCAGCGTGGGGGCGAACACTGAAGCTTTCTTT. It is translated as CSVGANTEAFF.

CDR3: CAISRAQQGEQFF. For the CDR3, the DNA is TGTGCCATCAGTAGGGCTCAACAGGGCGAGCAGTTCTTC. This chain connects TRBV10-3 to TRBJ2-1; D is possibly TRBD1 (6 bases). The CDR3 runs to 13 residues. The V gene's germline CDR1 is ENHRY and CDR2 SYGVKD. Trimming stripped 5 bases from V and 10 bases from J, with 15 bases between.

The chain joins TRBV29-1 to TRBJ1-2, with 7 bases aligning to TRBD1. Trimming cost V 3 bases and J 0 bases; bases outside gene matches: 10. CDR3 length equals 16 residues. Germline lookup yields CDR1 SQVTM and CDR2 ANQGSEA. CDR3 coding DNA: TGCAGCGTTGACCTCGCCCGACAGGGCTCTAACTATGGCTACACCTTC. This codes for CSVDLARQGSNYGYTF.

This clonotype was seen only a few times. This chain connects TRBV12-3 or TRBV12-4 to TRBJ2-3; 7 bases fit TRBD2. This CDR3 comprises 13 residues. V lost 2 bases, J lost 14 bases, and 10 bases stayed unmatched. The CDR3 region has the DNA TGTGCCAGCAGTTTAAGGGAGGGGTCTATGAGGTATTTT. Translated, it gives CASSLREGSMRYF.

The J gene is TRBJ1-2, the V gene TRBV6-5; D gene ambiguous. The germline CDR1 and CDR2 sequences are MNHEY and SVGAGI. With 2 bases removed from V and 0 bases from J, the gap between germline ends came to 10 bases. The CDR3 has 15 amino acids. The CDR3: CASSYGEGANYGYTF. The CDR3 bases are TGTGCCAGCAGTTACGGAGAGGGAGCTAACTATGGCTACACCTTC.

CDR3 nucleotides: TGTGCCAGCAGCCAAGACCAGTATTCGAACACCGGGGAGCTGTTTTTT. Its protein product is CASSQDQYSNTGELFF. V usage is TRBV4-2 and J usage is TRBJ2-2, with D uncertain. Germline assignment: CDR1 LGHNA and CDR2 YNFKEQ. Trimming cost V 0 bases and J 0 bases, with 8 bases left between them. The CDR3 contains 16 residues.

V gene TRBV6-6 combines with J gene TRBJ1-2, with TRBD1 matching 7 bases. Trimming took 2 bases from V and 13 from J; bases not matched to a gene: 4. This CDR3 is 11 amino acids long. CDR1 is MNHNY and CDR2 is SVGAGI in the germline V gene (reference sequence). CDR3 DNA: TGTGCCAGCAGTTACGACAGGGCCCTCACCTTC. Its translation: CASSYDRALTF.

The chain is built from TRBV7-9 and TRBJ1-5; D gene ambiguous. Trimming stripped 5 bases from V and 3 bases from J, with 11 bases between. The CDR3 is 14 residues long. Germline CDR1 is SEHNR and CDR2 is FQNEAQ (reference sequence). The CDR3 coding sequence is TGTGCCAGCAGCGCGGACGGCAACAATCAGCCCCAGCATTTT. Translation gives CASSADGNNQPQHF.